What follows describes a single TCR beta chain. The antigen is undetermined. The sample belongs to a study of regulatory T cells. Study results and limitations: Hydrophobic residues at CDR3 positions 6 and 7 were enriched in conventional CD4+ T cells of CD3G-deficient patients. Regulatory T cells showed the strongest V-J pair restriction and V/J gene skewing among patient repertoires.

The CDR3 loop spans 16 amino acids. The germline CDR1 and CDR2 sequences are KGHSH and LQKENI. V was shortened by 3 bases and J by 0 bases, with 12 bases between the two germline ends. Autoimmunity was present in every CD3G-deficient patient, worse in two. Patients aged 2 to 39 years had fewer naive T cells. Regulatory (CD25-high CD127-low) and conventional (CD25-low CD127-high) CD4+ T cells were sorted separately. Amplification used 52 TRBV primers and 13 TRBJ primers. The protocol was immunoSEQ multiplex PCR, while the TCRdb copy is restricted to in-frame clones and leaves out a portion. The sample shows 25,000 or so clones, roughly 84% of them seen only once.

This chain connects TRBV18 to TRBJ2-1; D gene uncertain. The source of this sequence is a child aged 5 to 17 with CD3G deficiency. The specimen sequenced was conventional CD4+ T cells sorted from blood. The CDR3 loop reads CASSPGTRSSYNEQFF. CDR3 bases: TGTGCCAGCTCACCGGGAACCCGGAGCTCCTACAATGAGCAGTTCTTC.